Listed below are T cell receptor beta chains from one sample, sequenced in a study of human T cells and chemical hapten exposure. One entry per CDR3 protein results from TCRdb running MiXCR on the RACE reads. The sample comprises about 120,000 distinct CDR3 sequences, 12% of which are singletons, and around 1.5% rests with the top ten. The sample was whole blood, taken in connection with sensitization to the hapten diphenylcyclopropenone (DPC). Receptors were obtained from a woman aged 50 to 60 with alopecia areata. Some clones in this sample may be carry-over from other donors' samples. The CDR3 runs from the conserved cysteine through the conserved F or W. A D gene is named only where the DNA matches it firmly. Size tells how often a clone was seen (once, few, many) or the class of an expanded clone, and some rows leave it out.

>-|TRBJ1-2|13|TRBV28|many
TGTGCCAGCAGTTTCGGGGGAGTCTATGGCTACACCTTC
CASSFGGVYGYTF
>TRBD2|TRBJ2-5|14|TRBV7-2|many
TGTGCCAGCAGCTACGGACTAGCGATGGAGACCCAGTACTTC
CASSYGLAMETQYF
>-|TRBJ1-1|12|TRBV29-1|few
TGCAGCGTCCTCACCAACAGGAATGAAGCTTTCTTT
CSVLTNRNEAFF
>-|TRBJ2-4|12|TRBV28|many
TGTGCCAGCAGCCCCGCCAAAAACATTCAGTACTTC
CASSPAKNIQYF
>TRBD2|TRBJ2-3|18|TRBV7-8|many
TGTGCCAGCAGCTTAATTCCCCCCACGGGAGGCTTCACAGATACGCAGTATTTT
CASSLIPPTGGFTDTQYF
>TRBD1|TRBJ2-7|15|TRBV7-9|few
TGTGCCAGCAGCTTAGAGTGGGACAGGACCTACGAGCAGTACTTC
CASSLEWDRTYEQYF
>TRBD2|TRBJ2-3|15|TRBV19|many
TGTGCCAGTGTTAAGACTAGCGGAGGGGCAGATACGCAGTATTTT
CASVKTSGGADTQYF
>-|TRBJ1-4|17|TRBV28|few
TGTGCCAGCAGTTACCCGTCCCAGTGGGGGACCGGTGAAAAACTGTTTTTT
CASSYPSQWGTGEKLFF
>-|TRBJ2-3|14|TRBV2|many
TGTGCCAGCAGTGAAACAACAAGCACAGATACGCAGTATTTT
CASSETTSTDTQYF
>TRBD1|TRBJ2-1|15|TRBV6-5|few
TGTGCCAGCAGTCGGGGACAGGTCCTTAGAAATGAGCAGTTCTTC
CASSRGQVLRNEQFF
>TRBD1|TRBJ1-4|17|TRBV4-1|few
TGCGCCAGCAGCCAAGGCCGGGACAGAGCAGATAATGAAAAACTGTTTTTT
CASSQGRDRADNEKLFF
>-|TRBJ1-1|17|TRBV21-1|few
TGTGCCAGCAGCCCGGTCCGGGGGCAAAGGGGGAACACTGAAGCTTTCTTT
CASSPVRGQRGNTEAFF
>-|TRBJ1-2|14|TRBV7-2|-
TGTGCCAGCAGCTTGCAGGACGGATCCTATGGCTACACCTTC
CASSLQDGSYGYTF
>-|TRBJ2-1|14|TRBV12-3/TRBV12-4|many
TGTGCCAGCGGGCGGAGTGGCTCCTACAATGAGCAGTTCTTC
CASGRSGSYNEQFF
>-|TRBJ2-7|15|TRBV4-1|few
TGCGCCAGCAGCCAAGGGAGCGGAGCGGACTATGAGCAGTACTTC
CASSQGSGADYEQYF
>-|TRBJ2-3|15|TRBV11-2|few
TGTGCCAGCAGCCCTTCCAGGAATCCGGCAGATACGCAGTATTTT
CASSPSRNPADTQYF
>-|TRBJ2-1|16|TRBV10-1|-
TGCGCCAGCAGCGATTCAACATCATTTTCCTACAATGAGCAGTTCTTC
CASSDSTSFSYNEQFF
>-|TRBJ2-3|17|TRBV6-5|many
TGTGCCAGCAGTTACTCAGCTAGCCTCGGAGGACCAGATACGCAGTATTTT
CASSYSASLGGPDTQYF
>-|TRBJ2-7|11|TRBV12-3/TRBV12-4|-
TGTGCCAGCAGTTTAGCCGCGGAGCAGTACTTC
CASSLAAEQYF
>TRBD2|TRBJ2-1|17|TRBV20-1|-
TGCAGTGCTAAGAGGGGACTAGCGGGGGGAAAGTACAATGAGCAGTTCTTC
CSAKRGLAGGKYNEQFF
>-|TRBJ2-7|14|TRBV28|-
TGTGCCAGCAGTTTTTTGCCGGGCTCCTACGAGCAGTACTTC
CASSFLPGSYEQYF
>-|TRBJ1-2|16|TRBV12-3/TRBV12-4|few
TGTGCCAGCAGTTTAGTTTACAGCCACCCTAACTATGGCTACACCTTC
CASSLVYSHPNYGYTF
>-|TRBJ1-6|16|TRBV18|-
TGTGCCAGCTCACCACCGGGAAGGAGGCTTAATTCACCCCTCCACTTT
CASSPPGRRLNSPLHF
>TRBD1|TRBJ2-1|17|TRBV7-8|-
TGTGCCAGCAGCCCGCTCCGGGACAGGGAAGTAAACAATGAGCAGTTCTTC
CASSPLRDREVNNEQFF
>-|TRBJ1-3|14|TRBV3-1|many
TGTGCCAGCAGCCGGGAGGTTACCGGAAACACCATATATTTT
CASSREVTGNTIYF
>-|TRBJ1-4|14|TRBV11-2|few
TGTGCCAGCAGCTCCACAGGGAGAGGTGAAAAACTGTTTTTT
CASSSTGRGEKLFF
>-|TRBJ2-7|14|TRBV6-1|few
TGTGCCAGCAGTGAAGTAAGGCTTGTCTACGAGCAGTACTTC
CASSEVRLVYEQYF
>-|TRBJ2-7|15|TRBV19|-
TGTGCCAGTAGTATAGCCGGCACCTCCTCCTACGAGCAGTACTTC
CASSIAGTSSYEQYF
>TRBD1|TRBJ2-7|13|TRBV10-2|many
TGCGCCAGCAGTAACAACAGGGGCTACGAGCAGTACTTC
CASSNNRGYEQYF